This TCR beta chain was documented in a study of shared clonotypes between healthy human individuals (dated by TCRdb to about 2020). The study in broad terms: Three men and two women, aged 18 to 49 years, made up the cohort. The study deeply sequenced blood TCR repertoires of about 5 healthy adults to estimate repertoire size and the extent of clonotype sharing between individuals. For each donor, three plates each were used for CD4 naive and CD4 memory, two plates were used for CD8 naive, and one plate was used for CD8 memory. Leukapheresis yielded between about 0.94 and 9.5 billion PBMCs per donor. Different laboratories and diverse techniques were used to prepare libraries and sequence TCR repertoires, to increase sequencing depth and limit assay-specific biases.

As for this clone: Its antigen remains undetermined. No clone much larger than this one lies a single base away; base qualities are absent. This CDR3 is also generated by other DNA sequences in the sample.

Looking up the germline V gene (reference sequence) yields CDR1 LNHDA and CDR2 SQIVND. From its cysteine to its phenylalanine, the CDR3 spans 14 amino acids. Only the CDR3 DNA is retained, 42 bases long and in frame from the first base. V loses 2 bases of germline sequence and J loses 1 base, and the interval between the two ends is 9 bases. The full study reports these points: Compared with non-shared clonotypes, clonotypes shared by all four sorted-subset donors had higher generation probabilities. Across a handful of donors, 4.5% to 6.5% of naive CD4, roughly 3.4% of naive CD8, 2% to 2.5% of memory CD4, and under 0.45% of memory CD8 clonotypes were shared. Even with the large sequencing depth, rarefaction of the sorted-subset datasets indicated that sequencing was incomplete. Pairwise subsampling led to the expectation that sequencing depth would affect the degree of clonotype sharing among donors. Only blood was sampled, and tissue TCR repertoires likely differ from those in blood. The small number of donors limited the genetic and exposure-history diversity represented. Naive subsets generally had larger estimated clonotype richness than memory subsets did.

Using the deep immunoSEQ assay, multiplex PCR amplified TCR CDR3 regions from genomic DNA. Genomic DNA extracted from each cell subset was distributed evenly over all wells of several immunoSEQ 96-well plates, and each plate served as one replicate. Each replicate PCR for sorted subsets received around 0.2 ug genomic DNA, equal to about 30,000 T cell genomes. Purified libraries were quantified with a Qubit 3.0 fluorometer, sized on a Bioanalyzer 2100, and re-quantified with the KAPA Library Quantification kit. Every immunoSEQ 96-well plate was sequenced on a separate single-read 150-cycle Illumina NextSeq 550 flow cell. The original methods were these. Because only junctional sequences without quality scores were contained in the immunoSEQ output, filtering matching that applied to full-length reads could not be performed. Sequences were annotated with PyIR, a Python wrapper for IgBLAST v1.9, using IMGT germline references to assign V/J genes and CDR3. Reads were removed for weak V/J assignments (E-value above 1e-6), missing CDR3, stop codons, out-of-frame junctions, or ambiguous translated residues. V3J clonotypes were defined as sequences sharing the same inferred V gene, J gene, and CDR3 amino acid sequence. Percentage overlap between repertoires was computed as shared unique clonotypes divided by the size of the smaller repertoire. RTK rarefaction, the Chao1 estimator, and Recon v2.1 estimates of unobserved clonotypes were used to assess repertoire richness. Generation probabilities were computed with OLGA for all TCRbeta clonotypes obtained by the gDNA method from four donors. TCRdb stores this immuneACCESS table with in-frame sequences only. Part of the clones is absent; in the studies checked, under half of the shortfall reflects unresolved V genes, and no reason is known for the rest. V, J and clone size are taken as reported in that table, and D and trimming were inferred from the DNA itself. The sample has about 1.5 million clones on record, nearly 99% of them singletons. 0.45% of the sample goes to the ten largest clones.

The donors were healthy, HIV-negative adults who had no recently reported acute infections or vaccinations. Only Caucasian adults living in Nashville, Tennessee, USA were represented among the donors. Magnetic negative selection was used to enrich CD4+ T cells, after which naive cells were positively selected on CD45RA and the negative fraction became the memory subset. After blood collection by leukapheresis, PBMCs were isolated using Ficoll-Histopaque density gradient centrifugation and then cryopreserved in the vapor phase of liquid nitrogen. Analytical flow cytometry was used to check the purity and quantity of every magnetically sorted T cell population. From each sorted fraction, genomic DNA was isolated and quantified by UV absorbance on a Nanodrop 2000c.

The chain couples TRBV19 to TRBJ2-7; the D call could be TRBD1 or TRBD2, with each sharing 5 bases. This TCR was sampled from a man in his thirties or forties in good health. The specimen sequenced was naive CD4+ T cells sorted from blood. The cell subset or site tag for this specimen amounts to: CD45RA+ positively selected. The bases read TGTGCCAGTAGTATACGGGGCCCGTCCTACGAGCAGTACTTC. It translates as CASSIRGPSYEQYF.